This passage covers 23 T cell receptor beta chains from one sample sequenced in a study of blood T cell repertoires in COVID-19. Only in-frame clones appear in the TCRdb table, and some are missing; sequencing was by immunoSEQ multiplex PCR. The sample contains some 250,000 clones, less than 90% of which appear only once. The sample was peripheral blood. These receptors were obtained from a man aged 25-40 years with active or convalescent COVID-19.

This chain joins TRBV6-4 and TRBJ2-1; 15 bases match TRBD2. The CDR3 contains 17 residues. Germline V gene sequence: CDR1 MRHNA, CDR2 SNTAGT. After removal of 3 bases from V and 7 bases from J, the junction contained 7 bases not matched to a gene. The CDR3 DNA reads TGTGCCAGCAGTGATGGACTAGCGGGGGGGCTGCGTAATGAGCAGTTCTTC. It yields the protein CASSDGLAGGLRNEQFF.

J is TRBJ2-7 and V is TRBV28, with 8 nucleotides matching TRBD2. The trim removed 3 bases at V and 2 bases at J, leaving 6 bases unmatched. The germline V gene encodes CDR1 MDHEN and CDR2 SYDVKM. There are 15 residues in the CDR3. The CDR3 sequence: CASSLSGGTTYEQYF. CDR3 nucleotide sequence: TGTGCCAGCAGTTTGTCGGGGGGGACTACCTACGAGCAGTACTTC.

This chain joins TRBV5-1 and TRBJ2-7; 10 bases are shared with TRBD2. Trimming removed 1 base from V and 2 bases from J; junction bases left unmatched: 6. The CDR3 runs to 16 residues. The germline V gene encodes CDR1 SGHRS and CDR2 YFSETQ. This chain's CDR3 is CASSLLAGDSPYEQYF. CDR3 nucleotide sequence: TGCGCCAGCAGCTTGCTAGCGGGGGATAGTCCCTACGAGCAGTACTTC. The full variable domain, its missing parts supplied by reference TRBV5-1 and TRBJ2-7, is KAGVTQTPRYLIKTRGQQVTLSCSPISGHRSVSWYQQTPGQGLQFLFEYFSETQRNKGNFPGRFSGRQFSNSRSEMNVSTLELGDSALYLCASSLLAGDSPYEQYFGPGTRLTVT.

Comment on this clone: Other DNA sequences from this sample encode an identical CDR3 as well. The rearrangement links TRBV9 to TRBJ2-7; 9 positions match TRBD1. Trimming removed 3 bases from V and 5 bases from J; junction bases left unmatched: 3. CDR1 SGDLS and CDR2 YYNGEE come from the germline V gene. CDR3 length equals 13 residues. In DNA, the CDR3 is TGTGCCAGCAGCGGGACAGGGGTCCACGAGCAGTACTTC. This gives the protein CASSGTGVHEQYF.

The CDR3 DNA follows: TGCGCCAGCCTCCACTCAGATACGCAGTATTTT. It specifies CASLHSDTQYF. The chain is built from TRBV10-2 and TRBJ2-3; D is unresolved. V dropped 8 bases and J dropped 4 bases, with 7 bases sitting between them. Germline CDR1 and CDR2: WSHSY and SAAADI. This CDR3 has 11 residues.

V and J are TRBV5-1 and TRBJ2-3; D possibly corresponds to TRBD2 (6 bases). Germline CDR1 reads SGHRS; CDR2 reads YFSETQ. This CDR3 comprises 14 residues. V lost 5 bases to trimming and J lost 1 base, with 11 bases between them. For the CDR3, the DNA is TGCGCCAGCAGGGGGGACTTCCGCACAGATACGCAGTATTTT. It codes for CASRGDFRTDTQYF.

The gene calls are TRBV2 and TRBJ1-5; D remains unclear. The CDR3 runs 15 residues. V lost 1 base to trimming and J lost 0 bases, with 7 bases between them. The germline V gene encodes CDR1 SNHLY and CDR2 FYNNEI. Here the CDR3 reads CASSEGTGSNQPQHF. The CDR3 nucleotides are TGTGCCAGCAGTGAAGGGACTGGTAGCAATCAGCCCCAGCATTTT.

This clone was seen just once. The rearrangement joins TRBV19 to TRBJ1-3, with D perhaps matching TRBD1 (6 bases). The CDR3 sequence is 18 residues long. Trimming took 4 bases from V and 0 from J, leaving 19 bases between them. In germline, CDR1 is LNHDA, CDR2 SQIVND (reference sequence). CDR3 sequence reads: CASSTPDRPWGSGNTIYF. The CDR3 DNA sequence: TGTGCCAGTAGTACGCCCGACAGGCCTTGGGGCTCTGGAAACACCATATATTTT.

This clone was seen just once. The chain joins TRBV2 to TRBJ2-3; 7 nucleotides match TRBD1. Germline values: CDR1 SNHLY, CDR2 FYNNEI. J was trimmed by 1 base and V by 5 bases; bases with no gene match: 9. This CDR3 has 16 amino acids. CDR3 nucleotide sequence: TGTGCCAGCAGTTCCGCGACAGGGTATGGCACAGATACGCAGTATTTT. Translating gives CASSSATGYGTDTQYF.

The chain combines TRBV6-5 with TRBJ1-2; D is ambiguous. V lost 2 bases, J lost 8 bases, and 12 bases lay in between. Germline values: CDR1 MNHEY, CDR2 SVGAGI. This CDR3 comprises 13 residues. The CDR3 DNA follows: TGTGCCAGCAGTTACGCAGAACAATACGGCTACACCTTC. Translation gives CASSYAEQYGYTF.

The gene calls are TRBV10-3 and TRBJ1-1, with D possibly TRBD1 on 6 matching bases. There are 14 residues in the CDR3. Germline CDR1 and CDR2: ENHRY and SYGVKD. Trimming cost V 3 bases and J 4 bases, with 12 bases left between them. DNA of the CDR3: TGTGCCATCAGTGACGGGGGGCCAGGCACTGAAGCTTTCTTT. It codes for CAISDGGPGTEAFF.

The V gene is TRBV19, the J gene TRBJ1-4; TRBD1 matches at 8 bases. The CDR3 spans 15 residues. The junction had 9 bases not matched to a gene; V was cut back by 6 bases and J by 6 bases. CDR1 and CDR2 (germline): LNHDA, SQIVND (reference sequence). CDR3 region: CASRETGGEDEKLFF. In nucleotides, the CDR3 is TGTGCCAGTAGGGAAACAGGGGGAGAAGATGAAAAACTGTTTTTT.

This clone was observed a single time. The chain combines TRBV3-1 (or the pseudogene TRBV3-2) with TRBJ2-3; D may be TRBD2 (5 bases). The germline V gene encodes CDR1 LGHDT and CDR2 YNNKEL (reference sequence). Deletions cut 4 bases from V and 2 bases from J, with 13 bases between. The CDR3 covers 15 residues. CDR3 loop: CASSPRVEFTDTQYF. The CDR3 DNA reads as TGTGCCAGCAGCCCGCGGGTAGAATTCACAGATACGCAGTATTTT.

This chain links TRBV19 with TRBJ1-5, with D unresolved. Germline V lookup: CDR1 LNHDA, CDR2 SQIVND (reference sequence). V lost 3 bases and J lost 6, with 6 bases in between. The CDR3 spans 12 residues. Here the CDR3 DNA reads TGTGCCAGTAGTATCCGAGGTCAGCCCCAGCATTTT. Its translation is CASSIRGQPQHF.

The rearrangement uses TRBV11-2 and TRBJ1-5; D uncertain. The CDR3 sequence is 16 residues long. Germline CDR1 reads SGHAT; CDR2 reads FQNNGV. Trimming removed 5 bases at V and 1 base at J, with 15 bases between. CDR3 DNA: TGTGCCAGCAGCCCCTCCCCCAGAGGGAGCAATCAGCCCCAGCATTTT. This codes for CASSPSPRGSNQPQHF. Together with reference TRBV11-2 and TRBJ1-5, the CDR3 gives the full variable domain: EAGVAQSPRYKIIEKRQSVAFWCNPISGHATLYWYQQILGQGPKLLIQFQNNGVVDDSQLPKDRFSAERLKGVDSTLKIQPAKLEDSAVYLCASSPSPRGSNQPQHFGDGTRLSIL.

The rearrangement links TRBV4-1 to TRBJ2-3; TRBD2 aligns across 13 bases. The CDR3 is made up of 17 amino acids. V shed 4 bases, J shed 4 bases, and the junction held 8 bases outside the gene matches. Germline loops: CDR1 MGHRA, CDR2 YSYEKL. CDR3 DNA: TGCGCCAGCAGCCCACGACTAGCGGGGGGCGCGCCAGATACGCAGTATTTT. Its protein is CASSPRLAGGAPDTQYF.

The CDR3 nucleotides read TGCGCCAGCAGCTTCGGACAGGTTTCAACTAATGAAAAACTGTTTTTT. This translates into CASSFGQVSTNEKLFF. V usage is TRBV5-1 and J usage is TRBJ1-4; 7 bases are shared with TRBD1. Trimming cost V 2 bases and J 0 bases; bases outside gene matches: 4. The germline V gene has CDR1 SGHRS and CDR2 YFSETQ. The CDR3 sequence is 16 residues long.

The chain links TRBV6-8 to TRBJ1-1; perhaps TRBD1 as D (6 bases). The CDR3 has 15 amino acids. V was trimmed by 6 bases and J by 7 bases, leaving 21 bases between them. From germline, CDR1 is MNHGY and CDR2 SAAAGT. The CDR3 loop reads CASRPGTTRSSEAFF. The CDR3, as DNA: TGTGCCAGCAGACCCGGGACAACCCGATCAAGTGAAGCTTTCTTT.

The chain couples TRBV3-1 (or the pseudogene TRBV3-2) to TRBJ1-2; maybe TRBD1 (6 bases). The CDR3 spans 13 residues. Per germline, CDR1 LGHDT and CDR2 YNNKEL (reference sequence). V dropped 5 bases and J dropped 5 bases, with 12 bases sitting between them. CDR3 DNA sequence: TGTGCCAGCAGCAGGGGGTCTTGGTATGGCTACACCTTC. Its translation is CASSRGSWYGYTF.

The genes are TRBV4-2 and TRBJ1-2; TRBD1 agrees at 8 bases. V lost 4 bases and J lost 4; bases outside the gene matches: 11. This CDR3 region has 16 residues. Germline V gives CDR1 LGHNA, CDR2 YNFKEQ. The CDR3 protein is CASSPTTGGDIYGYTF. For the CDR3, the DNA is TGTGCCAGCAGCCCGACCACAGGGGGAGACATCTATGGCTACACCTTC.

V is TRBV21-1 and J is TRBJ2-3; the DNA was not compared with TRBD1, the D call given in the table. TRBV21-1 is shown as a pseudogene. The CDR3 runs 13 residues. CDR3 sequence: CATRDSSTDTQYF. The CDR3 DNA reads as TGTGCCACACGGGACAGCAGCACAGATACGCAGTATTTT.

The rearrangement uses TRBV12-3 or TRBV12-4 and TRBJ1-1; D is unclear. The CDR3 is 13 amino acids. V lost 3 bases to trimming and J lost 6 bases, with 11 bases between them. This CDR3 is CASSFLSVAEAFF. CDR3 DNA sequence: TGTGCCAGCAGTTTCTTGTCGGTCGCTGAAGCTTTCTTT.

The V call is TRBV27, the J call TRBJ1-4; 8 positions match TRBD1. J lost 4 bases, V lost 9 bases, and 7 bases had no gene match. Germline V lookup: CDR1 MNHEY, CDR2 SMNVEV (reference sequence). The CDR3 consists of 14 residues. The CDR3 is CASKRQGINEKLFF. CDR3 DNA sequence: TGTGCCAGTAAGAGACAGGGGATTAATGAAAAACTGTTTTTT.